These 6 T cell receptor beta chains were all obtained from the same sample, sequenced in a study of technical replicates of blood from a few donors. Data came from immunoSEQ multiplex PCR; TCRdb stores just in-frame clones and leaves some out. The repertoire has 25,000 to 40,000 clones, around 90% of them found once; the top ten carry under 4.5%. Sequencing was performed on PBMCs. The origin of the receptors is a human donor in good health. Some clones in this sample may be carry-over from other donors' samples.

V usage is TRBV29-1 and J usage is TRBJ1-1, with D tentatively TRBD1 (6 bases). CDR3 length equals 14 residues. CDR1 SQVTM and CDR2 ANQGSEA come from the germline V gene. Trimming left V 2 bases short and J 0 bases short, with 10 bases between. The CDR3, as DNA: TGCAGCGTTGAAATTACAGGGTTGAACACTGAAGCTTTCTTT. Translation gives CSVEITGLNTEAFF.

This chain connects TRBV7-8 to TRBJ1-3; D ambiguous. The CDR3 spans 15 residues. Germline CDR1 reads SGHVS; CDR2 reads FQNEAQ. Trimming shortened V by 5 bases and J by 0 bases, and 11 bases separated the two germline ends. The DNA of the CDR3 is TGTGCCAGCAGCGTCGACTCGGCCTCTGGAAACACCATATATTTT. Translating gives CASSVDSASGNTIYF.

The chain couples TRBV12-2 to TRBJ2-3; TRBD1 is the table's D call and was not checked against the DNA. TRBV12-2 is annotated as a pseudogene. The CDR3 loop spans 16 amino acids. CDR3 coding DNA: TGTGCAAGTCGCTTAGAAACAGGGATTGGGACAGATACGCAGTATTTT. The encoded protein is CASRLETGIGTDTQYF.

This clone was observed once. V and J are TRBV7-2 and TRBJ1-1; TRBD1 is a possible D gene (5 bases). Germline V lookup: CDR1 SGHTA, CDR2 FQGNSA. The CDR3 spans 14 residues. V was pared by 4 bases and J by 4 bases, with 13 bases between. The CDR3 region has the DNA TGTGCCAGCAGCTCTAAACAGGATCTCACTGAAGCTTTCTTT. Translated, it gives CASSSKQDLTEAFF.

V usage is TRBV6-1 and J usage is TRBJ1-6; D might be TRBD1 (6 bases). Trimming took off 5 bases at V and 9 bases at J, with 17 bases between the two ends. CDR1 is MNHNS, CDR2 SASEGT, per germline. The CDR3 has 15 amino acids. CDR3 sequence: CASSRLGGLGSPLHF. Written as DNA, the CDR3 is TGTGCCAGCAGTAGGTTGGGGGGGCTAGGTTCACCCCTCCACTTT.

The chain is built from TRBV25-1 and TRBJ1-1; D not resolved. This CDR3 spans 12 amino acids. CDR1 and CDR2 (germline): MGHDK, SYGVNS. The V gene lost 6 bases and the J gene lost 2 bases, with 7 bases spanning the gap. The CDR3 spells CASSGGNTEAFF. DNA of the CDR3: TGTGCCAGCAGCGGCGGTAACACTGAAGCTTTCTTT.